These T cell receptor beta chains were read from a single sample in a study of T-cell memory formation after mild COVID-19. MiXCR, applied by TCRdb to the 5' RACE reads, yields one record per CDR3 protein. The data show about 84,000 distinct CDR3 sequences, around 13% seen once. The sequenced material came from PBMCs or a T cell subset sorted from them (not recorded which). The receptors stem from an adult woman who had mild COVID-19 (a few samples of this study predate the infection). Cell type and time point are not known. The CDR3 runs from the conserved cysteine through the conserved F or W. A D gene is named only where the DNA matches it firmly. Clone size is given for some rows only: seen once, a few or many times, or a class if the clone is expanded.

TGCGCCAGCAGCTTGGACGGGATTTTAGGCTACGAGCAGTACTTC	CASSLDGILGYEQYF	few	.	TRBV5-1	TRBJ2-7
TGTGCCATCAGTGAGGCGGACAGGGGGGTACTTAACATTCAGTACTTC	CAISEADRGVLNIQYF	.	TRBD1	TRBV10-3	TRBJ2-4
TGTGCCAGCGCCATTGGGGAAAGCCTCTCCTACGAGCAGTACTTC	CASAIGESLSYEQYF	few	.	TRBV11-3	TRBJ2-7
TGTGCCAGCAGGCCCGGGACAGGGCCCATCGGTAGCAATCAGCCCCAGCATTTT	CASRPGTGPIGSNQPQHF	many	TRBD1	TRBV6-1	TRBJ1-5
TGTGCCAGCAGTGGATCTAGCACAGATACGCAGTATTTT	CASSGSSTDTQYF	few	.	TRBV6-4	TRBJ2-3
TGTGCCAGCAGCCAAGATGGACTAGCGGAGGTTAGATACAATGAGCAGTTCTTC	CASSQDGLAEVRYNEQFF	few	TRBD2	TRBV4-2	TRBJ2-1
TGTGCCAGCAGCGACCCCTCGGGGGGGCTCACCTACAATGAGCAGTTCTTC	CASSDPSGGLTYNEQFF	few	TRBD2	TRBV9	TRBJ2-1
TGTGCCAGCAGTTACGGCCAGGGGGCCTACGAGCAGTACTTC	CASSYGQGAYEQYF	few	TRBD1	TRBV6-5	TRBJ2-7
TGTGCCACCAGCAGAGATTATTTAGCGGGGGGAACCAGCTCCTACGAGCAGTACTTC	CATSRDYLAGGTSSYEQYF	few	TRBD2	TRBV15	TRBJ2-7
TGTGCCAGCAGCTCGAGCCGGGACTCACCCTACAATGAGCAGTTCTTC	CASSSSRDSPYNEQFF	.	.	TRBV11-3	TRBJ2-1
TGCAGTGCTAGAGATGCGGGGACGAGCGACTACGAGCAGTACTTC	CSARDAGTSDYEQYF	few	.	TRBV20-1	TRBJ2-7
TGTGCCAGTCAACCCATCATTGGGGCCTACAATGAGCAGTTCTTC	CASQPIIGAYNEQFF	.	.	TRBV19	TRBJ2-1
TGTGCCAGCAGCTTGGACCTAGCGGGGGGGCCGGATACGCAGTATTTT	CASSLDLAGGPDTQYF	.	TRBD2	TRBV5-6	TRBJ2-3
TGCGCCAGCAGCCAAGAGAGGAGGGGAAGCACTGAAGCTTTCTTT	CASSQERRGSTEAFF	.	.	TRBV4-1	TRBJ1-1
TGTGCCAGCTCACCACCGTCAAGGGAGAACACCGGGGAGCTGTTTTTT	CASSPPSRENTGELFF	.	.	TRBV18	TRBJ2-2
TGTGCCAGCAGTGAAGGACAGGGACAGATCTACGAGCAGTACTTC	CASSEGQGQIYEQYF	.	TRBD1	TRBV6-1	TRBJ2-7
TGCGCCAGCAGCTTCGGGACTAGCGGGAGACATGAGCAGTTCTTC	CASSFGTSGRHEQFF	few	TRBD2	TRBV5-1	TRBJ2-1
TGTGCCAGTAGTAGTCTGCTGAATGAAAAACTGTTTTTT	CASSSLLNEKLFF	.	.	TRBV19	TRBJ1-4
TGTGCCAGCAGCCAAGATTTTGGGGCGGGGAATGAGCAGTTCTTC	CASSQDFGAGNEQFF	.	.	TRBV4-2	TRBJ2-1
TGTGCCAGCAGCCAACTAGCGGGAGGTGTCACAGATACGCAGTATTTT	CASSQLAGGVTDTQYF	few	TRBD2	TRBV6-5	TRBJ2-3
TGTGCCAGCAGCCAATCGGTGACAGGGGATGGCTACACCTTC	CASSQSVTGDGYTF	few	TRBD1	TRBV16	TRBJ1-2
TGTGCCAGCAGTCCCCCTGGGAGCGGGAGGTACAATGAGCAGTTCTTC	CASSPPGSGRYNEQFF	.	TRBD2	TRBV6-5	TRBJ2-1
TGTGCCAGCAGCTTAGCCCCGGGACAGTACGCCACCGGGGAGCTGTTTTTT	CASSLAPGQYATGELFF	few	TRBD1	TRBV7-9	TRBJ2-2
TGTGCCAGCAGCGTAGGGGATACGTTATACGAGCAGTACTTC	CASSVGDTLYEQYF	few	.	TRBV9	TRBJ2-7
TGTGCCAGCAGCCTGGGACAGGGTGGAAAGGAGACCCAGTACTTC	CASSLGQGGKETQYF	.	TRBD1	TRBV7-9	TRBJ2-5
TGTGCCAGCAGCTTAGGGGCAGGGCGGGAGACCCAGTACTTC	CASSLGAGRETQYF	few	.	TRBV13	TRBJ2-5
TGTGCCAGCAGCATCCTAGCGGGAGACAATGAGCAGTTCTTC	CASSILAGDNEQFF	.	TRBD2	TRBV7-9	TRBJ2-1
TGTGCCAGCAGCTTAGACCCACTCCCACAAGAGACCCAGTACTTC	CASSLDPLPQETQYF	few	.	TRBV7-9	TRBJ2-5
TGTGCCAGCAGCAATCCCTTGGGGCTAAGCTCCTACAATGAGCAGTTCTTC	CASSNPLGLSSYNEQFF	.	.	TRBV7-9	TRBJ2-1
TGTGCCAGCAATCGGCCGGGCAATCAGCCCCAGCATTTT	CASNRPGNQPQHF	few	.	TRBV2	TRBJ1-5
TGCGCCAGCAGCCAAGCGGGACAGCGCTATTCGAGCTCTGGAAACACCATATATTTT	CASSQAGQRYSSSGNTIYF	many	TRBD1	TRBV4-3	TRBJ1-3
TGTGCCAGTAGTCCATGGGGACAGGGGCACACTGAAGCTTTCTTT	CASSPWGQGHTEAFF	many	TRBD1	TRBV19	TRBJ1-1
TGTGCCAGCAGCCTGACAGGGGGGGAAGAGACCCAGTACTTC	CASSLTGGEETQYF	.	TRBD1	TRBV7-3	TRBJ2-5
TGTGCCAGCTCGGTGGGGGAAAATGAAGCTTTCTTT	CASSVGENEAFF	few	.	TRBV6-6	TRBJ1-1
TGTGCCACCAGCTCACAAAATTCACCCCTCCACTTT	CATSSQNSPLHF	few	.	TRBV15	TRBJ1-6
TGTGCCAGCAGCTTAGGGGTCAGGGGGAAGACCCAGTACTTC	CASSLGVRGKTQYF	.	TRBD1	TRBV7-9	TRBJ2-5
TGTGCCAGCAGCGTAGCTTTAGCGGGGTCCTACAATGAGCAGTTCTTC	CASSVALAGSYNEQFF	few	TRBD2	TRBV9	TRBJ2-1
TGTGCCAGCAGTTTAACAGGGTCCTACGAGCAGTACTTC	CASSLTGSYEQYF	many	.	TRBV27	TRBJ2-7
TGTGCCAGCAGCTTAGTTACTAGCGGACCCTCCTACGAGCAGTACTTC	CASSLVTSGPSYEQYF	.	TRBD2	TRBV11-2	TRBJ2-7